One and the same sample provided the 14 T cell receptor beta chains below, sequenced in a study of blood T cell repertoires in COVID-19. Only in-frame clones appear in the TCRdb table, and some are missing; sequencing was by immunoSEQ multiplex PCR. Altogether roughly 250,000 clones are present, about three quarters being singletons, with the ten largest covering more than 2.5%. What was sequenced was peripheral blood. The origin of the receptors is a woman of 80 years or more with acute or convalescent COVID-19.

In this sample, this clone turned up once. This chain links TRBV2 with TRBJ2-5, with D perhaps TRBD1 (6 bases). Trimming removed 6 bases at V and 4 bases at J, with 12 bases between. The CDR3 sequence is 13 residues long. Germline V CDR1 and CDR2: SNHLY, FYNNEI. The CDR3, as DNA: TGTGCCAGCAGCCAGAGACAGGTAGAGACCCAGTACTTC. It encodes CASSQRQVETQYF.

J is TRBJ2-5 and V is TRBV3-1 (or the pseudogene TRBV3-2); the match to TRBD2 covers 11 bases. V lost 3 bases to trimming and J lost 5 bases; unmatched junction nucleotides: 11. This CDR3 has 17 residues. Germline V CDR1 and CDR2: LGHDT, YNNKEL (reference sequence). The CDR3 protein is CASSQGVLAGGKETQYF. CDR3 in DNA: TGTGCCAGCAGCCAGGGCGTCTTAGCGGGGGGGAAGGAGACCCAGTACTTC.

The chain joins TRBV7-6 to TRBJ2-6; 7 bases are a match to TRBD1. This CDR3 has 18 amino acids. CDR1 SGHVS and CDR2 FNYEAQ come from the germline V gene. The V and J ends lost 0 bases and 4 bases, in that order; junction bases with no gene match: 9. CDR3 in amino acids: CASSLARVGGRGANVLTF. CDR3 coding DNA: TGTGCCAGCAGCTTAGCTAGGGTAGGGGGCCGAGGGGCCAACGTCCTGACTTTC.

The chain recombines TRBV5-1 with TRBJ1-5; D is uncertain. With 2 bases removed from V and 4 bases from J, the gap between germline ends came to 7 bases. Germline values: CDR1 SGHRS, CDR2 YFSETQ. The CDR3 spans 13 residues. Here the CDR3 reads CASSFGENQPQHF. Here the CDR3 DNA reads TGCGCCAGCAGCTTCGGAGAAAATCAGCCCCAGCATTTT.

This chain connects TRBV4-1 to TRBJ1-5; 9 bases fit TRBD1. The CDR3 spans 15 residues. The trim removed 5 bases at V and 7 bases at J, leaving 9 bases unmatched. Germline V lookup: CDR1 MGHRA, CDR2 YSYEKL. The CDR3 loop is CASSTSQGAGQPQHF. The CDR3 DNA reads as TGCGCCAGCAGCACTTCACAGGGGGCAGGCCAGCCCCAGCATTTT.

This clone was seen only a few times. This CDR3 is CASRGGGGHSYEQYF. The DNA of the CDR3 is TGTGCCAGCAGAGGGGGTGGGGGACACTCCTACGAGCAGTACTTC. J is TRBJ2-7 and V is TRBV6-6, with D perhaps TRBD1 (6 bases). V was clipped by 6 bases and J by 0 bases, with 15 bases between them. Germline CDR1 MNHNY, CDR2 SVGAGI (reference sequence). This CDR3 region has 15 residues.

This chain connects TRBV14 to TRBJ1-1; 8 nucleotides align to TRBD1. The ends lost 5 bases at V and 1 base at J; junction bases unmatched: 3. The CDR3 spans 14 residues. Per the germline V gene, CDR1 is SGHDN and CDR2 is FVKESK. The chain's CDR3 is CASSSQGGNTEAFF. The CDR3 region has the DNA TGTGCCAGCAGCTCACAGGGGGGGAACACTGAAGCTTTCTTT.

This clone showed up just once. The chain uses TRBV15 and TRBJ1-5; 8 nucleotides match TRBD1. The CDR3 is 17 residues long. The germline V gene has CDR1 LNHNV and CDR2 YYDKDF (reference sequence). Trimming removed 0 bases from V and 3 bases from J; junction bases left unmatched: 7. CDR3 nucleotide sequence: TGTGCCACCAGCAGAGACCAGCAGGGGGCACACAATCAGCCCCAGCATTTT. As protein: CATSRDQQGAHNQPQHF. Combining the CDR3 with reference TRBV15 and TRBJ1-5 gives the whole variable domain DAMVIQNPRYQVTQFGKPVTLSCSQTLNHNVMYWYQQKSSQAPKLLFHYYDKDFNNEADTPDNFQSRRPNTSFCFLDIRSPGLGDTAMYLCATSRDQQGAHNQPQHFGDGTRLSIL.

The CDR3 region has the DNA TGTGCCAGCAGCCCGGGACAGGGAGCAGGTCAGCCCCAGCATTTT. Amino acid sequence: CASSPGQGAGQPQHF. This chain joins TRBV6-5 and TRBJ1-5; 9 bases align to TRBD1. From germline, CDR1 is MNHEY and CDR2 SVGAGI. The CDR3 runs to 15 residues. Losses at the gene ends were 6 bases for V and 6 bases for J; bases not matched to a gene: 9.

This sequence joins TRBV6-5 and TRBJ2-7, with D perhaps TRBD1 (6 bases). Germline CDR1 reads MNHEY; CDR2 reads SVGAGI. Trimming removed 11 bases at V and 3 bases at J, with 17 bases between. This CDR3 comprises 13 residues. CDR3 in amino acids: CAARTATLYEQYF. The CDR3 bases are TGTGCCGCCAGGACAGCTACCCTCTACGAGCAGTACTTC.

As DNA, the CDR3 is TGTGCCAGCAGTGATCTGGGGGCGGCAGTACCAGGGACTGAAGCTTTCTTT. Translation gives CASSDLGAAVPGTEAFF. The chain has TRBV2 and TRBJ1-1, with D perhaps TRBD1 (6 bases). This CDR3 is 17 amino acids long. V shed 3 bases and J shed 5 bases, with 22 bases lying between them. CDR1 is SNHLY and CDR2 is FYNNEI in the germline V gene. Full variable domain (outside the CDR3, taken from reference TRBV2 and TRBJ1-1): EPEVTQTPSHQVTQMGQEVILRCVPISNHLYFYWYRQILGQKVEFLVSFYNNEISEKSEIFDDQFSVERPDGSNFTLKIRSTKLEDSAMYFCASSDLGAAVPGTEAFFGQGTRLTVV.

The rearrangement joins TRBV3-1 (or the pseudogene TRBV3-2) to TRBJ2-3, with D perhaps TRBD2 (5 bases). The CDR3 totals 16 residues. Per germline, CDR1 LGHDT and CDR2 YNNKEL (reference sequence). V gave up 6 bases and J gave up 1 base, with 17 bases separating them. The CDR3: CASRSVGARGTDTQYF. CDR3 nucleotide sequence: TGTGCCAGCAGATCAGTGGGAGCGCGTGGCACAGATACGCAGTATTTT.

The chain employs TRBV3-1 (or the pseudogene TRBV3-2) and TRBJ2-5; 7 bases map to TRBD2. V trimming: 2 bases; J trimming: 2 bases; junction bases outside the gene matches: 8. This CDR3 has 16 residues. Per germline, CDR1 LGHDT and CDR2 YNNKEL (reference sequence). DNA for the CDR3: TGTGCCAGCAGCCAATGGGGTAGCGGGCAACAAGAGACCCAGTACTTC. Its translation: CASSQWGSGQQETQYF.

This sequence joins TRBV6-1 and TRBJ1-2, with 10 bases identical to TRBD1. Germline-derived CDR1 and CDR2 are MNHNS and SASEGT. The CDR3 totals 16 residues. With V trimmed by 0 bases and J by 7 bases, 8 bases remained unmatched. CDR3 amino acids: CASSEAGWGQGFGYTF. The CDR3 DNA is TGTGCCAGCAGTGAAGCGGGATGGGGACAGGGGTTTGGCTACACCTTC.